The clone carrying this T cell receptor beta chain occurred many times. The target antigen is unknown. This entry comes from a study of regulatory T cells in long-lasting Graves disease. Broader study findings: Newly diagnosed Graves' patients had higher TCR diversity than persistent ones.

Regarding time point: persistent/refractory GD, antithyroid drugs over 5 years with positive TRAb. The TCR library was prepared using RNA isolated from PBMCs. Sequencing libraries for TCR beta were prepared with iRepertoire HTBI primers and Arm-PCR of CDR3 regions. TCRdb used MiXCR to reprocess the multiplex PCR reads, holding one entry per CDR3 protein. The table lists over 300,000 distinct CDR3 sequences, roughly a fifth of them singletons. The sequence came from a female donor with Graves disease. The material was peripheral blood mononuclear cells (PBMCs), obtained when the disease was refractory, from a patient treated with antithyroid drugs.

The CDR3 sequence: CASSFPGLAGADGELFF. The DNA for the CDR3 is TGTGCCAGCAGTTTCCCGGGACTAGCGGGAGCGGACGGGGAGCTGTTTTTT. The genes are TRBV2 and TRBJ2-2; 14 positions match TRBD2. The J segment lost 7 bases and the V segment lost 5 bases, leaving 9 bases of the junction unmatched. CDR1 SNHLY and CDR2 FYNNEI come from the germline V gene. This CDR3 spans 17 amino acids. Supplemented by reference TRBV2 and TRBJ2-2, the full variable domain reads EPEVTQTPSHQVTQMGQEVILRCVPISNHLYFYWYRQILGQKVEFLVSFYNNEISEKSEIFDDQFSVERPDGSNFTLKIRSTKLEDSAMYFCASSFPGLAGADGELFFGEGSRLTVL.